These T cell receptor beta chains were read from a single sample in a study of brain T cells in children with intractable seizures. This table comes from immunoSEQ multiplex PCR, and its TCRdb copy is limited to in-frame clones, with some not included. The sample carries about 340,000 clones, approximately 93% recorded once. Sequencing used peripheral blood, obtained 4 to 5 months after surgery. The origin of the receptors is a boy younger than two with tuberous sclerosis and intractable seizures. Both conserved end residues are part of each CDR3. The order of the fields is V gene, D gene, clone size, J gene, CDR3 protein, CDR3 DNA. A D gene is named only where the DNA matches it firmly. Rows may omit the clone size; those that give it use once, few, many or a size class.

v_gene: TRBV28; d_gene: TRBD1; abundance: .; j_gene: TRBJ2-2; CDR3aa: CASSETGGGTGELFF; CDR3nt: TGTGCCAGCAGTGAGACAGGGGGCGGCACCGGGGAGCTGTTTTTT
v_gene: TRBV6-1; d_gene: TRBD1; abundance: .; j_gene: TRBJ1-1; CDR3aa: CASSETGVQGAFF; CDR3nt: TGTGCCAGCAGTGAAACAGGGGTTCAAGGAGCTTTCTTT
v_gene: TRBV15; d_gene: .; abundance: .; j_gene: TRBJ2-7; CDR3aa: CATSRGWGASGNTYEQYF; CDR3nt: TGTGCCACCAGCAGAGGCTGGGGGGCTAGCGGAAATACCTACGAGCAGTACTTC
v_gene: TRBV7-9; d_gene: .; abundance: .; j_gene: TRBJ1-1; CDR3aa: CASSSYRELTAEAFF; CDR3nt: TGTGCCAGCAGCTCTTACAGGGAGTTAACAGCTGAAGCTTTCTTT
v_gene: TRBV25-1; d_gene: TRBD2; abundance: .; j_gene: TRBJ2-1; CDR3aa: CASRLADDNEQFF; CDR3nt: TGTGCCAGCAGACTAGCGGATGACAATGAGCAGTTCTTC
v_gene: TRBV19; d_gene: TRBD1; abundance: .; j_gene: TRBJ1-5; CDR3aa: CASNPTGGPQHF; CDR3nt: TGTGCCAGTAACCCGACAGGGGGGCCCCAGCATTTT
v_gene: TRBV7-9; d_gene: TRBD1; abundance: .; j_gene: TRBJ1-1; CDR3aa: CATPGTGVHAEAFF; CDR3nt: TGTGCCACCCCAGGGACAGGGGTACATGCTGAAGCTTTCTTT
v_gene: TRBV7-9; d_gene: .; abundance: once; j_gene: TRBJ1-2; CDR3aa: CASSRSHGGNGYTF; CDR3nt: TGTGCCAGCAGCCGAAGCCATGGGGGAAATGGCTACACCTTC
v_gene: TRBV3-1/TRBV3-2; d_gene: TRBD1; abundance: .; j_gene: TRBJ1-2; CDR3aa: CASSLGQGNGYTF; CDR3nt: TGTGCCAGCAGCTTGGGACAGGGAAATGGCTACACCTTC
v_gene: TRBV3-1/TRBV3-2; d_gene: .; abundance: .; j_gene: TRBJ2-3; CDR3aa: CASSQTGTSTDTQYF; CDR3nt: TGTGCCAGCAGCCAAACCGGGACTAGCACAGATACGCAGTATTTT
v_gene: TRBV15; d_gene: .; abundance: .; j_gene: TRBJ1-5; CDR3aa: CATTWQSNQPQHF; CDR3nt: TGTGCCACGACCTGGCAGAGCAATCAGCCCCAGCATTTT
v_gene: TRBV4-1; d_gene: .; abundance: .; j_gene: TRBJ1-1; CDR3aa: CASSQGLGMGRDTEAFF; CDR3nt: TGCGCCAGCAGCCAGGGTTTGGGGATGGGGAGGGACACTGAAGCTTTCTTT
v_gene: TRBV5-5; d_gene: .; abundance: once; j_gene: TRBJ1-2; CDR3aa: CASSLTVTNYGYTF; CDR3nt: TGTGCCAGCAGCTTGACGGTTACTAACTATGGCTACACCTTC
v_gene: TRBV11-1; d_gene: TRBD1; abundance: .; j_gene: TRBJ1-5; CDR3aa: CARLGQGTNQPQHF; CDR3nt: TGTGCCAGGCTAGGACAGGGTACCAATCAGCCCCAGCATTTT
v_gene: TRBV11-2; d_gene: TRBD1; abundance: .; j_gene: TRBJ2-1; CDR3aa: CASSSTGQVNEQFF; CDR3nt: TGTGCCAGCAGCTCCACGGGACAGGTGAATGAGCAGTTCTTC
v_gene: TRBV2; d_gene: TRBD2; abundance: .; j_gene: TRBJ2-1; CDR3aa: CANGLAGVNEQFF; CDR3nt: TGTGCCAACGGACTAGCGGGGGTCAATGAGCAGTTCTTC
v_gene: TRBV10-2; d_gene: .; abundance: .; j_gene: TRBJ1-6; CDR3aa: CASRRDLNSPLHF; CDR3nt: TGCGCCAGTCGACGGGACCTTAATTCACCCCTCCACTTT
v_gene: TRBV19; d_gene: .; abundance: .; j_gene: TRBJ2-1; CDR3aa: CASSIKNEQFF; CDR3nt: TGTGCCAGTAGTATAAAGAATGAGCAGTTCTTC
v_gene: TRBV14; d_gene: .; abundance: .; j_gene: TRBJ1-2; CDR3aa: CASSQDWGGYTF; CDR3nt: TGTGCCAGCAGCCAAGATTGGGGCGGCTACACCTTC
v_gene: TRBV6-5; d_gene: .; abundance: .; j_gene: TRBJ1-2; CDR3aa: CASSTNVVGGYTF; CDR3nt: TGTGCCAGCAGCACAAATGTGGTCGGTGGCTACACCTTC
v_gene: TRBV7-2; d_gene: .; abundance: .; j_gene: TRBJ2-2; CDR3aa: CASSFTGTRNTGELFF; CDR3nt: TGTGCCAGCAGCTTTACCGGGACAAGAAACACCGGGGAGCTGTTTTTT
v_gene: TRBV7-9; d_gene: TRBD1; abundance: .; j_gene: TRBJ1-1; CDR3aa: CASSPLWTGGGNEAFF; CDR3nt: TGTGCCAGCAGCCCCCTCTGGACAGGGGGCGGGAATGAAGCTTTCTTT
v_gene: TRBV6-1; d_gene: .; abundance: once; j_gene: TRBJ1-3; CDR3aa: CASSEQGNTIYF; CDR3nt: TGTGCCAGCAGTGAACAGGGAAACACCATATATTTT
v_gene: TRBV12-2; d_gene: .; abundance: once; j_gene: TRBJ1-5; CDR3aa: CASRSRTKYGQGFSSNQPQHF; CDR3nt: TGTGCAAGTCGCTCCCGCACGAAATACGGGCAGGGATTTTCAAGCAATCAGCCCCAGCATTTT
v_gene: TRBV6-5; d_gene: .; abundance: .; j_gene: TRBJ2-7; CDR3aa: CASSSGAYEQYF; CDR3nt: TGTGCCAGCAGTTCAGGGGCCTACGAGCAGTACTTC
v_gene: TRBV7-2; d_gene: .; abundance: .; j_gene: TRBJ2-5; CDR3aa: CASSLGSQETQYF; CDR3nt: TGTGCCAGCAGCTTAGGGAGCCAAGAGACCCAGTACTTC
v_gene: TRBV20-1; d_gene: TRBD2; abundance: .; j_gene: TRBJ2-3; CDR3aa: CSASPPGLIITSTDTQYF; CDR3nt: TGCAGTGCTAGTCCTCCGGGACTAATAATAACTAGCACAGATACGCAGTATTTT
v_gene: TRBV3-1/TRBV3-2; d_gene: TRBD2; abundance: .; j_gene: TRBJ2-3; CDR3aa: CASKPGLAGARYTQYF; CDR3nt: TGTGCCAGCAAACCGGGACTAGCGGGGGCTCGCTATACGCAGTATTTT
v_gene: TRBV4-1; d_gene: .; abundance: once; j_gene: TRBJ1-3; CDR3aa: CASSLDVTGPSGNTIYF; CDR3nt: TGCGCCAGCAGCCTTGATGTTACAGGACCTTCTGGAAACACCATATATTTT
v_gene: TRBV7-6; d_gene: .; abundance: .; j_gene: TRBJ1-2; CDR3aa: CASSLAPRVMNGYTF; CDR3nt: TGTGCCAGCAGCTTAGCGCCCAGGGTGATGAATGGCTACACCTTC
v_gene: TRBV10-2; d_gene: .; abundance: .; j_gene: TRBJ2-1; CDR3aa: CASTNLGNNEQFF; CDR3nt: TGCGCCAGCACCAACCTGGGGAACAATGAGCAGTTCTTC
v_gene: TRBV3-1/TRBV3-2; d_gene: .; abundance: .; j_gene: TRBJ2-3; CDR3aa: CASTFNRGTDTQYF; CDR3nt: TGTGCCAGCACCTTTAATCGGGGCACAGATACGCAGTATTTT
v_gene: TRBV7-9; d_gene: .; abundance: once; j_gene: TRBJ1-2; CDR3aa: CASSQLGDGYTF; CDR3nt: TGTGCCAGCAGCCAACTCGGGGACGGCTACACCTTC
v_gene: TRBV7-8; d_gene: TRBD1; abundance: .; j_gene: TRBJ2-7; CDR3aa: CASSEDRDDEQYF; CDR3nt: TGTGCCAGCAGCGAAGACAGGGATGACGAGCAGTACTTC
v_gene: TRBV11-2; d_gene: TRBD2; abundance: .; j_gene: TRBJ2-7; CDR3aa: CASSLDRTSGYEQYF; CDR3nt: TGTGCCAGCAGCTTAGATAGGACTAGCGGGTACGAGCAGTACTTC
v_gene: TRBV19; d_gene: .; abundance: .; j_gene: TRBJ1-3; CDR3aa: CAASDSLGNTIYF; CDR3nt: TGTGCCGCCTCGGACAGCCTCGGAAACACCATATATTTT
v_gene: TRBV19; d_gene: .; abundance: .; j_gene: TRBJ1-2; CDR3aa: CASSPPGVGQNYGYTF; CDR3nt: TGTGCCAGTAGCCCTCCGGGGGTAGGGCAGAACTATGGCTACACCTTC
v_gene: TRBV5-4; d_gene: .; abundance: once; j_gene: TRBJ2-1; CDR3aa: CASSSYNEQFF; CDR3nt: TGTGCCAGCAGCTCCTACAATGAGCAGTTCTTC
v_gene: TRBV10-3; d_gene: TRBD1; abundance: .; j_gene: TRBJ1-4; CDR3aa: CAISPGQENEKLFF; CDR3nt: TGTGCCATCAGCCCGGGACAGGAGAATGAAAAACTGTTTTTT
v_gene: TRBV30; d_gene: TRBD1; abundance: .; j_gene: TRBJ1-4; CDR3aa: CALFPGQANEKLFF; CDR3nt: TGTGCCTTGTTTCCGGGACAGGCTAATGAAAAACTGTTTTTT
v_gene: TRBV6-5; d_gene: TRBD1; abundance: .; j_gene: TRBJ1-2; CDR3aa: CASSYLDRDYGYTF; CDR3nt: TGTGCCAGCAGTTACTTAGACAGGGACTATGGCTACACCTTC
v_gene: TRBV4-1; d_gene: TRBD1; abundance: few; j_gene: TRBJ1-5; CDR3aa: CASSQTGLSQPQHF; CDR3nt: TGCGCCAGCAGCCAGACAGGGTTGAGTCAGCCCCAGCATTTT
v_gene: TRBV7-3; d_gene: TRBD1; abundance: .; j_gene: TRBJ2-7; CDR3aa: CASSWGQGEQYF; CDR3nt: TGTGCCAGCAGCTGGGGACAGGGCGAGCAGTACTTC
v_gene: TRBV2; d_gene: .; abundance: .; j_gene: TRBJ2-5; CDR3aa: CATETGQHAYQETQYF; CDR3nt: TGTGCCACCGAGACAGGACAGCACGCTTACCAAGAGACCCAGTACTTC
v_gene: TRBV28; d_gene: .; abundance: .; j_gene: TRBJ2-5; CDR3aa: CASSYNKLYQETQYF; CDR3nt: TGTGCCAGCAGTTACAACAAGCTGTACCAAGAGACCCAGTACTTC
v_gene: TRBV6-5; d_gene: .; abundance: .; j_gene: TRBJ1-2; CDR3aa: CASSSNRGAGDYGYTF; CDR3nt: TGTGCCAGCAGTTCCAACCGGGGGGCAGGTGACTATGGCTACACCTTC
v_gene: TRBV6-4; d_gene: .; abundance: .; j_gene: TRBJ1-6; CDR3aa: CASSTDRARNSPLHF; CDR3nt: TGTGCCAGCAGTACGGACAGAGCCAGAAATTCACCCCTCCACTTT
v_gene: TRBV5-6; d_gene: .; abundance: .; j_gene: TRBJ1-2; CDR3aa: CASSLFVGKYGYTF; CDR3nt: TGTGCCAGCAGCTTGTTTGTGGGAAAGTATGGCTACACCTTC
v_gene: TRBV27; d_gene: TRBD1; abundance: .; j_gene: TRBJ1-6; CDR3aa: CARGQGGLSNSPLHF; CDR3nt: TGTGCCAGAGGACAGGGAGGGTTGTCAAATTCACCCCTCCACTTT
v_gene: TRBV24-1; d_gene: .; abundance: once; j_gene: TRBJ1-5; CDR3aa: CATSDNTGSVQPQHF; CDR3nt: TGTGCCACCAGTGATAATACAGGGAGCGTTCAGCCCCAGCATTTT